This record looks at one T cell receptor beta chain sequence and its context. The antigen is undetermined. Patients having uncontrolled infection, another autoimmune disease, pregnancy or lactation were not included. What was amplified from RNA transcripts were TCR beta CDR3 regions. In the first-round RT-PCR of the TCR CDR3, the HTBI primer set was used. In TCRdb, the multiplex PCR reads were re-called with MiXCR into one record per CDR3 protein. The sample contains approximately 530,000 distinct CDR3 sequences, over 15% of which appear only once. This CDR3 has 13 residues. Trimming pared 1 base from V and 2 bases from J, leaving 6 bases between. The data were taken from a study of T cells in Graves' hyperthyroidism and ophthalmopathy. Background on the study: The initial diagnosis was the point when peripheral blood was collected, ahead of any treatment.

Whole-study results and caveats: Model-based prediction identified ophthalmopathy a median 6.5 months prior to its onset.

V is TRBV12-3 or TRBV12-4 and J is TRBJ2-7, with TRBD2 as a possible D gene (6 bases). The sample comprised blood. The TCR originated in a woman aged 18-35 years with Graves' hyperthyroidism. The CDR3 spells CASSLVAAYEQYF. CDR3 DNA: TGTGCCAGCAGTTTAGTAGCGGCCTACGAGCAGTACTTC.